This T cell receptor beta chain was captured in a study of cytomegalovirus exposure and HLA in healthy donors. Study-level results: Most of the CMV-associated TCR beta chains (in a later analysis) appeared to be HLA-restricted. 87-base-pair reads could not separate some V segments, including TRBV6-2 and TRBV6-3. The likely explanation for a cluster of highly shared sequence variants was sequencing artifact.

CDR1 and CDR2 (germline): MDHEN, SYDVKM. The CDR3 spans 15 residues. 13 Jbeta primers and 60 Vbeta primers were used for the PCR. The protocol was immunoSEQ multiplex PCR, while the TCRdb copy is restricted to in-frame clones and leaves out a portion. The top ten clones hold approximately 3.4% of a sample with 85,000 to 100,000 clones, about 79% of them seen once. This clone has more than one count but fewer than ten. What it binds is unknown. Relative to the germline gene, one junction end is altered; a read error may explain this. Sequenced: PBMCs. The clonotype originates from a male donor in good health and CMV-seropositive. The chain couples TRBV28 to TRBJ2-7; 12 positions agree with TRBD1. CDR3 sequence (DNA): TGTGCCAGCAGCTCCGGGACAGGGGGCTCCAACGAGCAGTACTTC. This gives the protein CASSSGTGGSNEQYF.